This record looks at one T cell receptor beta chain sequence and its context. Participants were aged about 18 to 89 years from approximately 23 US areas. This entry comes from a study of blood T cell repertoires in COVID-19. Sequencing used immunoSEQ multiplex PCR; TCRdb keeps in-frame clones, though not all of them. This table holds almost 85,000 clones, more than 85% found once. The CDR3 loop spans 11 amino acids. The V end was cut by 4 bases, the J end by 5 bases, with 3 bases between. The V gene's germline CDR1 is SNHLY and CDR2 FYNNEI. The source is a woman in her fifties or sixties with acute COVID-19. The sequenced sample consisted of PBMCs or T cells enriched from blood (not recorded which). The V gene is TRBV2, the J gene TRBJ2-1; no definite D call. The CDR3 here is CASSADNEQFF. The CDR3 bases are TGTGCCAGCAGTGCTGACAATGAGCAGTTCTTC.